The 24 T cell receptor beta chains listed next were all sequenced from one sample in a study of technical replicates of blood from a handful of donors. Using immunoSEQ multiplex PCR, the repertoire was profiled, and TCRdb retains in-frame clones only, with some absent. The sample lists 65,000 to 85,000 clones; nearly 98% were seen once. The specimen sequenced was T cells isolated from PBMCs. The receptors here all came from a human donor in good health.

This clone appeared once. CDR3 residues: CASSFSTGAPLGGYTF. The DNA for the CDR3 is TGCGCCAGCAGCTTTTCGACAGGGGCCCCCCTAGGTGGCTACACCTTC. V usage is TRBV5-1 and J usage is TRBJ1-2; the match to TRBD1 covers 8 bases. The germline V gene encodes CDR1 SGHRS and CDR2 YFSETQ. Trimming removed 2 bases from V and 7 bases from J; junction bases left unmatched: 13. The CDR3 length is 16 residues.

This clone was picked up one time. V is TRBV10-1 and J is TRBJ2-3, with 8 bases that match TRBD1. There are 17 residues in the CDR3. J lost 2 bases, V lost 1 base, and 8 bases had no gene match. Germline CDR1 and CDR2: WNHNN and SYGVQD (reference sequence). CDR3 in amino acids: CASSEYPGGFNTDTQYF. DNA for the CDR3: TGCGCCAGCAGTGAGTACCCAGGGGGCTTTAACACAGATACGCAGTATTTT.

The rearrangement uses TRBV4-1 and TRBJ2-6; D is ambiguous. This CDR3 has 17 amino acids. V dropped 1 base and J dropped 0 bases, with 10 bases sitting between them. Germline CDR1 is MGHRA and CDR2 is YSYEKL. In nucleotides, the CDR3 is TGCGCCAGCAGCCAAGTAATAGGAGCCTCTGGGGCCAACGTCCTGACTTTC. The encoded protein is CASSQVIGASGANVLTF.

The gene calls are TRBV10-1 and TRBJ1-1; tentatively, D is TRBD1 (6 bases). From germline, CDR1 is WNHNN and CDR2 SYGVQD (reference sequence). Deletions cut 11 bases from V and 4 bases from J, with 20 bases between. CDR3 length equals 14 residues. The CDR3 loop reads CAGSYREGCTEAFF. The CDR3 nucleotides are TGCGCCGGTTCTTACAGGGAAGGCTGCACTGAAGCTTTCTTT.

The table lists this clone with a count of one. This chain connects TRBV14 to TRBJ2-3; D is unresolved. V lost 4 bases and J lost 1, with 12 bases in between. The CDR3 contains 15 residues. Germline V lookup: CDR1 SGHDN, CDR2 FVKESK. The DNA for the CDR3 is TGTGCCAGCAGCCCCCACCTGTCAGGCACAGATACGCAGTATTTT. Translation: CASSPHLSGTDTQYF.

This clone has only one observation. The chain's CDR3 is CAISLVSTDTQYF. As DNA, the CDR3 is TGTGCCATCTCGCTAGTCAGCACAGATACGCAGTATTTT. The chain combines TRBV10-3 with TRBJ2-3; D gene unclear. Between the trimmed V and J ends, which lost 8 bases and 0 bases, there was a span of 9 bases. The CDR3 has 13 residues. Germline V gives CDR1 ENHRY, CDR2 SYGVKD.

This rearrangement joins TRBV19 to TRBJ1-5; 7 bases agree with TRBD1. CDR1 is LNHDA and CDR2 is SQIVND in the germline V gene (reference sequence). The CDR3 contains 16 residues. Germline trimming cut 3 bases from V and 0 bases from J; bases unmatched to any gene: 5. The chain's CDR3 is CASSILGGDSNQPQHF. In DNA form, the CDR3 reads TGTGCCAGTAGTATTTTAGGGGGCGATAGCAATCAGCCCCAGCATTTT.

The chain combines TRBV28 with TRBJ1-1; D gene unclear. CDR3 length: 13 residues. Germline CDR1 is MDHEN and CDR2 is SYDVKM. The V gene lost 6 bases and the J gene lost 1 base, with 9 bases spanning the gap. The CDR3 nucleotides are TGTGCCAGCAGCATGACACCGAACACTGAAGCTTTCTTT. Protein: CASSMTPNTEAFF.

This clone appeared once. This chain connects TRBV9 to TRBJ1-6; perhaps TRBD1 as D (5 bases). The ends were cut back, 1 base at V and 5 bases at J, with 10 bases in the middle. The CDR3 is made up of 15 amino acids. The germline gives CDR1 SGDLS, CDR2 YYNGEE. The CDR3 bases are TGTGCCAGCAGCGTACTAGGAGGGGATAATTCACCCCTCCACTTT. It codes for CASSVLGGDNSPLHF.

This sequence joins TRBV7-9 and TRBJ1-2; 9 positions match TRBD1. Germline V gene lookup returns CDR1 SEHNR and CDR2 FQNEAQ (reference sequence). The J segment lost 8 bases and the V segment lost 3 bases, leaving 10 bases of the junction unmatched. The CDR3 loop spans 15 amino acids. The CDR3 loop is CASSLGTGGAYGYTF. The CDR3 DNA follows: TGTGCCAGCAGCTTGGGTACAGGGGGCGCTTACGGCTACACCTTC.

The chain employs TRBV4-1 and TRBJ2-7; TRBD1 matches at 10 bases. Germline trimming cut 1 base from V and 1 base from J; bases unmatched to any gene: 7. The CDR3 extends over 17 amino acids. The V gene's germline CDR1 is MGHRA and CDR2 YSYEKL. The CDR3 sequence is CASSQGTRDRGSYEQYF. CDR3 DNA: TGCGCCAGCAGCCAAGGCACCCGGGACAGGGGTTCCTACGAGCAGTACTTC.

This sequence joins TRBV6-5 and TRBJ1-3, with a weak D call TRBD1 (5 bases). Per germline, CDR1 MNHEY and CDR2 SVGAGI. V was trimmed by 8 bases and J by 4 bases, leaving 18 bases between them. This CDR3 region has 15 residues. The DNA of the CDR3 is TGTGCCAGCGGATCACCAGGGTTTTACGGAAACACCATATATTTT. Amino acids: CASGSPGFYGNTIYF.

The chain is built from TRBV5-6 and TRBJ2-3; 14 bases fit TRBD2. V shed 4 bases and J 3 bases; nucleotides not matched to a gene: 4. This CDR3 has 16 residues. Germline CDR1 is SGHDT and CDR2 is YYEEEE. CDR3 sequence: CASSRLAGGPTDTQYF. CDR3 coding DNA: TGTGCCAGCAGCAGACTAGCGGGAGGGCCAACAGATACGCAGTATTTT.

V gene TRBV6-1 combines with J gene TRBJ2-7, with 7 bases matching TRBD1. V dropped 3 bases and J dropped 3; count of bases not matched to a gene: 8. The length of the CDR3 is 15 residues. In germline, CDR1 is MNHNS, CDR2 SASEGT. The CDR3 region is CASSDHRQGSYEQYF. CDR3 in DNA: TGTGCCAGCAGTGACCACAGACAGGGAAGCTACGAGCAGTACTTC.

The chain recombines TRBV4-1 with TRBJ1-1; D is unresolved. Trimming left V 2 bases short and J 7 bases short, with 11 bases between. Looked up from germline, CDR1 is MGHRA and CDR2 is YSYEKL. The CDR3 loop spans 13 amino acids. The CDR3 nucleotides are TGCGCCAGCAGCCAACCTAGGCGGAGTGAAGCTTTCTTT. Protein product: CASSQPRRSEAFF.

The CDR3 nucleotides read TGCGCCAGCAGCTTGGCAGGCAGGGTCTATGGCTACACCTTC. It encodes CASSLAGRVYGYTF. The chain combines TRBV5-1 with TRBJ1-2, with D perhaps matching TRBD1 (5 bases). The CDR3 spans 14 residues. V lost 0 bases and J lost 4, with 10 bases in between. Looked up from germline, CDR1 is SGHRS and CDR2 is YFSETQ.

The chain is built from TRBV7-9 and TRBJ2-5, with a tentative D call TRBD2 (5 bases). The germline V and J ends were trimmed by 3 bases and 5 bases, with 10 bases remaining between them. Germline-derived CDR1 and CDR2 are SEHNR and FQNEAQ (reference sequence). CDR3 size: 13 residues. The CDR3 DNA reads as TGTGCCAGCAGCTTCGAGGGCTGGGAGACCCAGTACTTC. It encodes CASSFEGWETQYF.

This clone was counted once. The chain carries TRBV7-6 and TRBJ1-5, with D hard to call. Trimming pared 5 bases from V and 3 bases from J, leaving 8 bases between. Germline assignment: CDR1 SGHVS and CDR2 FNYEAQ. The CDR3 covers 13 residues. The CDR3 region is CASSPRLNQPQHF. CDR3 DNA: TGTGCCAGCAGCCCCCGTCTCAATCAGCCCCAGCATTTT.

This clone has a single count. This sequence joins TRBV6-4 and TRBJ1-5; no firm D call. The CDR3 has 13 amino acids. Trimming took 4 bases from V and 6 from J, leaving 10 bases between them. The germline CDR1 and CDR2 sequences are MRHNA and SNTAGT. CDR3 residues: CASSATRGQPQHF. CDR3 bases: TGTGCCAGCAGTGCGACTCGAGGTCAGCCCCAGCATTTT.

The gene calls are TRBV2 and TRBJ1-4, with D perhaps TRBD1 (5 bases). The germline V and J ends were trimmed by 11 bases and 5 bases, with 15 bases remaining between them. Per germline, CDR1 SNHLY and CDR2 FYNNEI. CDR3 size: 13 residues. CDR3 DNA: TGTGCCTCCAAATCCAGGGTAAATGAAAAACTGTTTTTT. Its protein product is CASKSRVNEKLFF.

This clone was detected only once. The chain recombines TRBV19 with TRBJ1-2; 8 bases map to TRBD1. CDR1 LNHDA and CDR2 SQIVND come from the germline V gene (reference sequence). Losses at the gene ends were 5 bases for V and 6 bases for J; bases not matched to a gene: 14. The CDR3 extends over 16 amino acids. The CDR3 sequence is CASSFFGGTGGDGYTF. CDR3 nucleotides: TGTGCCAGTAGTTTTTTTGGAGGAACAGGGGGTGATGGCTACACCTTC.

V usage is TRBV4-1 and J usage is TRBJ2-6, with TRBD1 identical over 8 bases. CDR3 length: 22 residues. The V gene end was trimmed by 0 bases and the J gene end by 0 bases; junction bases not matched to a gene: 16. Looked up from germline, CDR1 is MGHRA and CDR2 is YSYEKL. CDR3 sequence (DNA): TGCGCCAGCAGCCAAGAGGCGATTTCGGACAGGGATAAACACTCTGGGGCCAACGTCCTGACTTTC. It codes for CASSQEAISDRDKHSGANVLTF.

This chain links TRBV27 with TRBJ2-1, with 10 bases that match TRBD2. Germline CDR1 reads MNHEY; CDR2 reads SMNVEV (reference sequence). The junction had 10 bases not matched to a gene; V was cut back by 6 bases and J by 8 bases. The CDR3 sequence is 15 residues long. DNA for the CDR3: TGTGCCAGCAGCAAAAGCGGGGGGGCCATCTATGAGCAGTTCTTC. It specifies CASSKSGGAIYEQFF.

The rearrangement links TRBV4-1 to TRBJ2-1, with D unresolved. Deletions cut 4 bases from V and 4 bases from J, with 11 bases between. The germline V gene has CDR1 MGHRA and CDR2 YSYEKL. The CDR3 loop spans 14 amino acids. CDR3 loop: CASSPPGGYNEQFF. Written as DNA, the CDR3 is TGCGCCAGCAGCCCCCCTGGCGGATACAATGAGCAGTTCTTC.